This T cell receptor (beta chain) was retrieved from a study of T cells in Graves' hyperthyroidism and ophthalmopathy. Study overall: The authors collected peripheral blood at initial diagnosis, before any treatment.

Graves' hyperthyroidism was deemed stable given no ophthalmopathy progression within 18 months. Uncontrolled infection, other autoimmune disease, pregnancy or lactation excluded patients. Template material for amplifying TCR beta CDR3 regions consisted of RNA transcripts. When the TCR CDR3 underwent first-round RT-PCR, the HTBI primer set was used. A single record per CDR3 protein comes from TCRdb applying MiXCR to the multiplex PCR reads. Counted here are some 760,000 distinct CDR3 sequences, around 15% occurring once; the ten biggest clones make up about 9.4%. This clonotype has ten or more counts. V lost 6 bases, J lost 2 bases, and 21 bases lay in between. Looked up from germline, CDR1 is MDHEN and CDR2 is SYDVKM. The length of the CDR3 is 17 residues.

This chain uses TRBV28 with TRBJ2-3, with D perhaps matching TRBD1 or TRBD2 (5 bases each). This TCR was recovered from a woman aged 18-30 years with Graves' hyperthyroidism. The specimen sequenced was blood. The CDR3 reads CASRSPGVWGTTDTQYF. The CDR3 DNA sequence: TGTGCCAGCAGATCCCCTGGTGTGTGGGGGACCACAGATACGCAGTATTTT.